A selection of T cell receptor beta chains follows, all from one sample in a study of T-cell reconstitution after alpha-beta-depleted transplantation in children. TCRdb redid the calling of the PCR reads with MiXCR, one entry per CDR3 protein. Among about a million distinct CDR3 sequences, about 29% were seen once, and the ten largest hold around 30%. Specimen: PBMCs, mostly from graft donor cells, collected 360 days after TCRalphabeta/CD19-depleted stem cell transplant. These receptor sequences come from a boy under two years old who had a stem cell transplant for SCID, so the T cells may come from the graft donor. Both conserved end residues are part of each CDR3. The D gene is left open where the match is weak. Clone sizes are given selectively: once, few, many, or a class where the clone is expanded.

clone size: many
J gene: TRBJ2-7
V gene: TRBV27
D gene: .
CDR3 DNA: TGTGCCAGCAGTTCGTATCCGGGGAGGAGGTCCTACGAGCAGTACTTC
CDR3 protein: CASSSYPGRRSYEQYF

clone size: .
J gene: TRBJ2-1
V gene: TRBV10-3
D gene: TRBD2
CDR3 DNA: TGTGCCATCAGTGAGGCCGGACTAGCTGGCGATGAGCAGTTCTTC
CDR3 protein: CAISEAGLAGDEQFF

clone size: .
J gene: TRBJ2-7
V gene: TRBV30
D gene: TRBD1
CDR3 DNA: TGTGCCTGGAGGACAGGGAAGAAGGGCGAGCAGTACTTC
CDR3 protein: CAWRTGKKGEQYF

clone size: .
J gene: TRBJ2-7
V gene: TRBV12-3/TRBV12-4
D gene: TRBD1
CDR3 DNA: TGTGCCAGTCAGGGACAGGGGAAAAACGAGCAGTACTTC
CDR3 protein: CASQGQGKNEQYF

clone size: few
J gene: TRBJ2-1
V gene: TRBV20-1
D gene: TRBD2
CDR3 DNA: TGCAGTGCTAGAGTTGCAGCGGGGAGAGACTACAATGAGCAGTTCTTC
CDR3 protein: CSARVAAGRDYNEQFF

clone size: few
J gene: TRBJ2-6
V gene: TRBV15
D gene: .
CDR3 DNA: TGTGCCACCAGCAGAGATAAAGGAACTGGGGCCAACGTCCTGACTTTC
CDR3 protein: CATSRDKGTGANVLTF

clone size: .
J gene: TRBJ2-3
V gene: TRBV7-2
D gene: TRBD2
CDR3 DNA: TGTGCCAGCAGCCCCGGGGGGGCCGGAGGAGATACGCAGTATTTT
CDR3 protein: CASSPGGAGGDTQYF

clone size: .
J gene: TRBJ2-7
V gene: TRBV28
D gene: TRBD1
CDR3 DNA: TGTGCCAGCAGCCCAGGCGGGACAGGGTTTCGCTACGAGCAGTACTTC
CDR3 protein: CASSPGGTGFRYEQYF

clone size: .
J gene: TRBJ2-7
V gene: TRBV7-2
D gene: TRBD1
CDR3 DNA: TGTGCCAGCAGCTTCGGGACAGGAAAGTACGAGCAGTACTTC
CDR3 protein: CASSFGTGKYEQYF

clone size: .
J gene: TRBJ1-1
V gene: TRBV10-3
D gene: TRBD1
CDR3 DNA: TGTGCCGCGGGGACAGGGGGCTGGACTGAAGCTTTCTTT
CDR3 protein: CAAGTGGWTEAFF

clone size: few
J gene: TRBJ2-7
V gene: TRBV12-3/TRBV12-4
D gene: .
CDR3 DNA: TGTGCCAGCGCCCTTCAAGGCAAACCCCTCGAGCAGTACTTC
CDR3 protein: CASALQGKPLEQYF

clone size: few
J gene: TRBJ2-7
V gene: TRBV5-6
D gene: .
CDR3 DNA: TGTGCCAGCAGCACGGACACGGGTACGAGGAAGCAGTACTTC
CDR3 protein: CASSTDTGTRKQYF

clone size: few
J gene: TRBJ1-5
V gene: TRBV6-1
D gene: .
CDR3 DNA: TGTGCCAGCAGTGAAGCCAAGGCCACCCGTGAGCCCCAGCATTTT
CDR3 protein: CASSEAKATREPQHF

clone size: few
J gene: TRBJ2-7
V gene: TRBV11-1
D gene: .
CDR3 DNA: TGTGCCAGCAGCTTAGCGCGGGTTGGGGGACCGGAGCACTACGAGCAGTACTTC
CDR3 protein: CASSLARVGGPEHYEQYF

clone size: few
J gene: TRBJ1-1
V gene: TRBV5-1
D gene: .
CDR3 DNA: TGCGCCAGCAGCTTGGCCCCGCTAGGCAGCATGAACACTGAAGCTTTCTTT
CDR3 protein: CASSLAPLGSMNTEAFF

clone size: few
J gene: TRBJ2-4
V gene: TRBV4-3
D gene: .
CDR3 DNA: TGCGCCAGCAGCCATGATGGCGCTAGACACATTCAGTACTTC
CDR3 protein: CASSHDGARHIQYF

clone size: .
J gene: TRBJ2-1
V gene: TRBV12-3/TRBV12-4
D gene: .
CDR3 DNA: TGTGCCAGCAGTTTAGGGAGACTAGACGAGCAGTTCTTC
CDR3 protein: CASSLGRLDEQFF

clone size: .
J gene: TRBJ2-3
V gene: TRBV4-2
D gene: TRBD2
CDR3 DNA: TGTGCCAGCAGCACCCACGGGACTAGCGGGGCGCCCCCCACAGATACGCAGTATTTT
CDR3 protein: CASSTHGTSGAPPTDTQYF

clone size: once
J gene: TRBJ2-1
V gene: TRBV6-2/TRBV6-3
D gene: .
CDR3 DNA: TGTGCCAGCAGCAGCTCCAGGGAGACCAAGCAGTTCTTC
CDR3 protein: CASSSSRETKQFF

clone size: .
J gene: TRBJ1-3
V gene: TRBV12-3/TRBV12-4
D gene: TRBD1
CDR3 DNA: TGTGCCAGCAGCACGACAGGGGATTACAGCAACACCATATATTTT
CDR3 protein: CASSTTGDYSNTIYF

clone size: .
J gene: TRBJ1-5
V gene: TRBV4-1
D gene: .
CDR3 DNA: TGCGCCAGCAGCCCCCGGGATAACAATCAGCCCCAGCATTTT
CDR3 protein: CASSPRDNNQPQHF

clone size: few
J gene: TRBJ1-3
V gene: TRBV12-3/TRBV12-4
D gene: TRBD1
CDR3 DNA: TGTGCCAGCGGGACAGTTTCTGGAAACACCATATATTTT
CDR3 protein: CASGTVSGNTIYF

clone size: many
J gene: TRBJ1-5
V gene: TRBV5-1
D gene: .
CDR3 DNA: TGCGCCAGCAGCTTGGAATTCGGACAGCCCCAGCATTTT
CDR3 protein: CASSLEFGQPQHF

clone size: .
J gene: TRBJ2-3
V gene: TRBV20-1
D gene: .
CDR3 DNA: TGCAGTGCTTTCAACAGGGATTACCCTTACACAGATACGCAGTATTTT
CDR3 protein: CSAFNRDYPYTDTQYF

clone size: .
J gene: TRBJ2-5
V gene: TRBV15
D gene: TRBD2
CDR3 DNA: TGTGCCACCAGCAGAGAACTAGCGGGTACCCAGTACTTC
CDR3 protein: CATSRELAGTQYF

clone size: .
J gene: TRBJ2-3
V gene: TRBV5-1
D gene: .
CDR3 DNA: TGCGCCAGCAGCCTGGAGGGGGGCCATAACACAGATACGCAGTATTTT
CDR3 protein: CASSLEGGHNTDTQYF

clone size: .
J gene: TRBJ2-1
V gene: TRBV12-3/TRBV12-4
D gene: TRBD1
CDR3 DNA: TGTGCCAGCAGTTTAGCCGGGACAGCCTTCAATGAGCAGTTCTTC
CDR3 protein: CASSLAGTAFNEQFF

clone size: few
J gene: TRBJ2-3
V gene: TRBV4-1
D gene: .
CDR3 DNA: TGCGCCAGCAGCCACGACCATCACTCTTACGCGCGCGCGGATACGCAGTATTTT
CDR3 protein: CASSHDHHSYARADTQYF

clone size: once
J gene: TRBJ1-3
V gene: TRBV6-5
D gene: .
CDR3 DNA: TGTGCCAGCAGTTACTCGGAGGGTCTGCCTGGAAACACCATATATTTT
CDR3 protein: CASSYSEGLPGNTIYF

clone size: .
J gene: TRBJ2-2
V gene: TRBV12-3/TRBV12-4
D gene: TRBD2
CDR3 DNA: TGTGCCAGCAGTTTAGCGCTTGGACTAGCGGGGGGCCTGAACACCGGGGAGCTGTTTTTT
CDR3 protein: CASSLALGLAGGLNTGELFF

clone size: .
J gene: TRBJ2-5
V gene: TRBV5-1
D gene: TRBD2
CDR3 DNA: TGCGCCAGCACACCGGGACTAGAGGAAGAGACCCAGTACTTC
CDR3 protein: CASTPGLEEETQYF

clone size: many
J gene: TRBJ1-1
V gene: TRBV5-1
D gene: .
CDR3 DNA: TGCGCCAGCAGGGCGGACAGGAACACTGAAGCTTTCTTT
CDR3 protein: CASRADRNTEAFF